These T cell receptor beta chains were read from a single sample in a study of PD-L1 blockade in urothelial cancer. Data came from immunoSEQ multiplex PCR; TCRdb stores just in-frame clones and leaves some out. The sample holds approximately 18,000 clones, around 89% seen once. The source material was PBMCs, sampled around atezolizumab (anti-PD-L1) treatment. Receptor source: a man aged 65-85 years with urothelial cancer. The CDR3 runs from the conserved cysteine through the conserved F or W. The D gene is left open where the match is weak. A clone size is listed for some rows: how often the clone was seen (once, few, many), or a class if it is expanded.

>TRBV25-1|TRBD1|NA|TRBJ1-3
CASSAGTGFGNTIYF
TGTGCCAGCTCCGCCGGGACAGGGTTCGGAAACACCATATATTTT
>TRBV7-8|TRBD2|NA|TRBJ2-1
CASSLVRDYSYEQFF
TGTGCCAGCAGCTTAGTTCGGGACTACTCTTATGAGCAGTTCTTC
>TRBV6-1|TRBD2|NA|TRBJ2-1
CASSSLAGGINEQFF
TGTGCCAGCAGTTCGCTAGCGGGGGGCATCAATGAGCAGTTCTTC
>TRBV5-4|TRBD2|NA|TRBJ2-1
CASSLGGGGAAYNEQFF
TGTGCCAGCAGCTTGGGTGGCGGGGGGGCCGCCTACAATGAGCAGTTCTTC
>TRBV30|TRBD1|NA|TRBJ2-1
CAWSTGTGQFF
TGTGCCTGGAGTACCGGGACAGGGCAGTTCTTC
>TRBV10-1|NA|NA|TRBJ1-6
CASSESQGNSPLHF
TGCGCCAGCAGTGAGTCTCAGGGGAATTCACCCCTCCACTTT
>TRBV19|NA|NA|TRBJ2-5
CASSTRETQYF
TGTGCCAGTAGCACCAGGGAGACCCAGTACTTC
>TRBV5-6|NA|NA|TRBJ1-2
CASSPDSAYGYTF
TGTGCCAGCAGCCCGGACAGCGCCTATGGCTACACCTTC
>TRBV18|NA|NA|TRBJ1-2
CAVYYGYTF
TGTGCTGTATACTATGGCTACACCTTC
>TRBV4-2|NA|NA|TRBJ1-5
CASSQLGDGRTHQPQHF
TGTGCCAGCAGCCAGCTAGGCGACGGACGGACACATCAGCCCCAGCATTTT
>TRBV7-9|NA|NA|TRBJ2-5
CASSTPGRGETQYF
TGTGCCAGCAGCACCCCGGGTAGGGGAGAGACCCAGTACTTC
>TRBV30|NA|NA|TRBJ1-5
CAWGDGQPQHF
TGTGCCTGGGGAGATGGTCAGCCCCAGCATTTT
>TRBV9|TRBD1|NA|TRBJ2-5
CASSGDPGGETQYF
TGTGCCAGCAGCGGGGACCCAGGGGGCGAGACCCAGTACTTC
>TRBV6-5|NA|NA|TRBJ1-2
CASSYQTGSDGYTF
TGTGCCAGCAGTTACCAAACAGGGTCCGATGGCTACACCTTC
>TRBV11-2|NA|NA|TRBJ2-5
CASSPGQRETQYF
TGTGCCAGCAGCCCGGGACAACGAGAGACCCAGTACTTC
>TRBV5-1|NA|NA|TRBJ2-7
CASSPGLVSYEQYF
TGCGCCAGCAGCCCGGGTTTGGTCTCCTACGAGCAGTACTTC
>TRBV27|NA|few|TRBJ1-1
CASKTGRGTEAFF
TGTGCCAGCAAAACAGGGCGGGGGACTGAAGCTTTCTTT
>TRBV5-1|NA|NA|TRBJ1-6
CASSSRGANSPLHF
TGCGCCAGCAGTTCGCGGGGGGCGAATTCACCCCTCCACTTT
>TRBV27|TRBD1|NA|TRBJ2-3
CASKDWAGGTDTQYF
TGTGCCAGCAAGGATTGGGCAGGGGGAACAGATACGCAGTATTTT
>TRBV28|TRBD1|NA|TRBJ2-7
CASSDRGPEQYF
TGTGCCAGCAGCGACAGGGGGCCCGAGCAGTACTTC
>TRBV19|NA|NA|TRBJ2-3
CASQQVSSTDTQYF
TGTGCCAGCCAACAGGTTTCTAGCACAGATACGCAGTATTTT
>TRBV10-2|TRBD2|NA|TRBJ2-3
CASSISGGGTYTQYF
TGCGCCAGCAGCATTAGCGGGGGGGGCACATATACGCAGTATTTT